The 22 T cell receptor beta chains reported below all come from one sample, sequenced in a study of radiotherapy plus CTLA-4 blockade in lung cancer. Sequenced by immunoSEQ multiplex PCR; TCRdb stores in-frame clones only, minus some. The table lists roughly 62,000 clones, approximately 76% of them singletons, with around 2.8% in the top ten. The sequences come from peripheral blood, collected from a patient treated with radiotherapy plus ipilimumab. Receptors were obtained from a human donor with non-small cell lung cancer who had a complete response to radiotherapy plus ipilimumab.

The chain couples TRBV30 to TRBJ2-2; 9 nucleotides line up with TRBD1. With 3 bases clipped from V and 0 bases from J, the junction kept 8 bases outside the gene matches. The CDR3 consists of 17 residues. From germline, CDR1 is GTSNPN and CDR2 SVGIG (reference sequence). This chain's CDR3 is CAWRAGQGKPNTGELFF. The CDR3 DNA sequence: TGTGCCTGGAGGGCTGGACAGGGGAAACCGAACACCGGGGAGCTGTTTTTT. The whole variable domain, filled in from reference TRBV30 and TRBJ2-2, reads SQTIHQWPATLVQPVGSPLSLECTVEGTSNPNLYWYRQAAGRGLQLLFYSVGIGQISSEVPQNLSASRPQDRQFILSSKKLLLSDSGFYLCAWRAGQGKPNTGELFFGEGSRLTVL.

CDR3 DNA: TGTGCCAGCAGCTTAGCGAGACAGGGTAACACTGAAGCTTTCTTT. As protein: CASSLARQGNTEAFF. The chain combines TRBV7-8 with TRBJ1-1, with 7 bases lining up with TRBD1. The length of the CDR3 is 15 residues. The V and J ends lost 0 bases and 2 bases, in that order; junction bases with no gene match: 3. Germline-derived CDR1 and CDR2 are SGHVS and FQNEAQ.

The chain is built from TRBV10-3 and TRBJ2-7; unclear D gene. Germline values: CDR1 ENHRY, CDR2 SYGVKD. CDR3 length equals 14 residues. V shed 3 bases and J shed 5 bases, with 14 bases lying between them. CDR3 amino acids: CAISESNEVHEQYF. Written as DNA, the CDR3 is TGTGCCATCAGTGAATCCAATGAGGTCCACGAGCAGTACTTC.

The rearrangement links TRBV12-5 to TRBJ2-7; 7 bases are shared with TRBD1. This CDR3 is built from 13 residues. V shed 4 bases, J shed 4 bases, and the junction held 4 bases outside the gene matches. Germline V gene lookup returns CDR1 LGHNT and CDR2 FRNRAP. This CDR3 is CASGWDRGYEQYF. In nucleotides, the CDR3 is TGTGCTAGTGGTTGGGACAGAGGTTACGAGCAGTACTTC.

This clone appeared a single time. The chain couples TRBV6-6 to TRBJ2-5; D is perhaps TRBD1 (5 bases). V was pared by 8 bases and J by 1 base, with 14 bases between. The CDR3 has 14 amino acids. The V gene's germline CDR1 is MNHNY and CDR2 SVGAGI (reference sequence). CDR3 protein: CASWGGKSQETQYF. CDR3 bases: TGTGCCAGCTGGGGCGGCAAATCCCAAGAGACCCAGTACTTC.

The CDR3 region is CASSPRTGSTEAFF. The CDR3 nucleotides read TGTGCCAGCTCACCACGGACAGGTTCTACTGAAGCTTTCTTT. The J gene is TRBJ1-1, the V gene TRBV18, with 7 bases identical to TRBD1. There are 14 residues in the CDR3. Germline trimming cut 1 base from V and 5 bases from J; bases unmatched to any gene: 4. In germline, CDR1 is KGHSH, CDR2 LQKENI.

This clone was found a few times. V usage is TRBV19 and J usage is TRBJ2-7; TRBD2 agrees at 7 bases. Germline-derived CDR1 and CDR2 are LNHDA and SQIVND (reference sequence). The CDR3 consists of 15 residues. J lost 4 bases, V lost 6 bases, and 12 bases had no gene match. The CDR3 bases are TGTGCCAGTAGCCGGGGACTATCTGGAGTATACGAGCAGTACTTC. Protein product: CASSRGLSGVYEQYF.

This clone came up a few times. This chain links TRBV5-4 with TRBJ1-2, with TRBD1 matching over 8 bases. CDR1 and CDR2 from the germline V gene are SGHNT and YYREEE (reference sequence). V lost 4 bases, J lost 2 bases, and 10 bases stayed unmatched. The CDR3 has 16 residues. The DNA for the CDR3 is TGTGCCAGCAGCCTCGACCGACAGGGGAGGAACTATGGCTACACCTTC. It is translated as CASSLDRQGRNYGYTF.

This chain joins TRBV7-9 and TRBJ1-6, with TRBD1 as a possible D gene (5 bases). This CDR3 spans 14 amino acids. Germline assignment: CDR1 SEHNR and CDR2 FQNEAQ (reference sequence). The V end was cut by 1 base, the J end by 7 bases, with 8 bases between. The CDR3 DNA sequence: TGTGCCAGCAGCTTAGGGGGCCTCAATTCACCCCTCCACTTT. Protein sequence: CASSLGGLNSPLHF.

The rearrangement joins TRBV6-5 to TRBJ1-5; 9 bases map to TRBD1. Per germline, CDR1 MNHEY and CDR2 SVGAGI. This CDR3 spans 14 amino acids. The ends lost 4 bases at V and 6 bases at J; junction bases unmatched: 4. The CDR3 region is CASSFGQGTQPQHF. CDR3 nucleotides: TGTGCCAGCAGTTTCGGACAGGGGACTCAGCCCCAGCATTTT.

The chain joins TRBV11-2 to TRBJ2-7; maybe TRBD1 (6 bases). The CDR3 runs 12 residues. Germline lookup yields CDR1 SGHAT and CDR2 FQNNGV. The V and J ends lost 6 bases and 4 bases respectively, with 10 bases between them. The CDR3 nucleotides are TGTGCCAGCAGTCCGGACAGATACGAGCAGTACTTC. Translated, it gives CASSPDRYEQYF.

This clone occurred a few times. The chain combines TRBV4-1 with TRBJ1-1; no clear D. Germline V gene sequence: CDR1 MGHRA, CDR2 YSYEKL. This CDR3 comprises 15 residues. V gave up 0 bases and J gave up 7 bases, with 15 bases separating them. Here the CDR3 DNA reads TGCGCCAGCAGCCAAGATGAGGAAGCGACCCGTGAAGCTTTCTTT. It translates to CASSQDEEATREAFF.

The chain has TRBV5-1 and TRBJ1-1; the match to TRBD1 covers 7 bases. The CDR3 sequence is 16 residues long. Looked up from germline, CDR1 is SGHRS and CDR2 is YFSETQ. V gave up 7 bases and J gave up 2 bases; unmatched junction bases: 14. CDR3 region: CASSDGTDLINTEAFF. The CDR3 coding sequence is TGCGCCAGCTCCGACGGGACAGACCTTATAAACACTGAAGCTTTCTTT.

The gene calls are TRBV6-5 and TRBJ2-7; 10 bases agree with TRBD1. The CDR3 has 15 residues. V trimming: 5 bases; J trimming: 6 bases; junction bases outside the gene matches: 10. CDR1 MNHEY and CDR2 SVGAGI come from the germline V gene. This CDR3 reads CASSQTGTGAFEQYF. CDR3 coding DNA: TGTGCCAGCAGTCAAACCGGGACAGGGGCGTTCGAGCAGTACTTC.

CDR3 region: CASSRLTGRTYEQYF. CDR3 sequence (DNA): TGTGCCAGCAGCCGACTGACAGGACGGACCTACGAGCAGTACTTC. The chain carries TRBV14 and TRBJ2-7; tentative D call: TRBD1 (6 bases). The CDR3 is made up of 15 amino acids. With 4 bases removed from V and 2 bases from J, the gap between germline ends came to 15 bases. Germline CDR1 reads SGHDN; CDR2 reads FVKESK.

The rearrangement uses TRBV18 and TRBJ1-6; 7 bases are shared with TRBD1. The ends lost 4 bases at V and 5 bases at J; junction bases unmatched: 2. The CDR3 covers 14 residues. Germline V gene lookup returns CDR1 KGHSH and CDR2 LQKENI. CDR3 sequence: CASSQDRHNSPLHF. CDR3 nucleotides: TGTGCCAGCTCACAGGACAGGCATAATTCACCCCTCCACTTT.

With regard to this clone: A read error may produce the germline difference seen at one junction end. The chain combines TRBV7-7 with TRBJ2-5, with a weak D call TRBD2 (5 bases). This CDR3 has 14 residues. Germline CDR1 reads SSHAT; CDR2 reads FNYEAQ (reference sequence). The CDR3 sequence: CASSSGLHRETQYF. As DNA, the CDR3 is TGTGCTAGCAGCTCAGGACTCCACCGGGAGACCCAGTACTTC. Full variable domain (remainder filled in from reference TRBV7-7 and TRBJ2-5): GAGVSQSPRYKVTKRGQDVTLRCDPISSHATLYWYQQALGQGPEFLTYFNYEAQPDKSGLPSDRFSAERPEGSISTLTIQRTEQRDSAMYRCASSSGLHRETQYFGPGTRLLVL.

V usage is TRBV18 and J usage is TRBJ2-2; 10 positions match TRBD1. The germline gives CDR1 KGHSH, CDR2 LQKENI. CDR3 size: 16 residues. With V trimmed by 6 bases and J by 3 bases, 7 bases remained unmatched. CDR3 bases: TGTGCCAGCTCTCCGATGACAGGGGGCCACACCGGGGAGCTGTTTTTT. Its protein product is CASSPMTGGHTGELFF. The full variable domain, rest sourced from reference TRBV18 and TRBJ2-2, is NAGVMQNPRHLVRRRGQEARLRCSPMKGHSHVYWYRQLPEEGLKFMVYLQKENIIDESGMPKERFSAEFPKEGPSILRIQQVVRGDSAAYFCASSPMTGGHTGELFFGEGSRLTVL.

The chain uses TRBV6-1 and TRBJ2-5, with 11 bases lining up with TRBD2. With the DNA end fitting TRBJ2-7 better, the J assignment may be wrong. Germline CDR1 reads MNHNS; CDR2 reads SASEGT. This CDR3 spans 17 amino acids. CDR3 nucleotides: TGTGCCAGCAGTGAAAGAGTAGCGGGAGGGCCCTCCTACGAGCAGTACTTC. It codes for CASSERVAGGPSYEQYF.

The chain combines TRBV6-5 with TRBJ2-7; D may be TRBD2 (5 bases). This CDR3 spans 14 amino acids. Germline lookup yields CDR1 MNHEY and CDR2 SVGAGI. V lost 7 bases and J lost 2, with 15 bases in between. The CDR3 DNA reads as TGTGCCAGCACCCCTTCGGCGGGCCCCTACGAGCAGTACTTC. Translating it yields CASTPSAGPYEQYF.

The rearrangement joins TRBV7-8 to TRBJ1-5; D not resolved. The CDR3 loop spans 16 amino acids. The ends were cut back, 2 bases at V and 4 bases at J, with 15 bases in the middle. The germline V gene encodes CDR1 SGHVS and CDR2 FQNEAQ. The CDR3 region has the DNA TGTGCCAGCAGCTTATCGCGGACTTACGTAAATCAGCCCCAGCATTTT. Protein: CASSLSRTYVNQPQHF. The variable domain in full, completed from reference TRBV7-8 and TRBJ1-5, reads GAGVSQSPRYKVAKRGQDVALRCDPISGHVSLFWYQQALGQGPEFLTYFQNEAQLDKSGLPSDRFFAERPEGSVSTLKIQRTQQEDSAVYLCASSLSRTYVNQPQHFGDGTRLSIL.

This clone was found a few times. The chain links TRBV7-9 to TRBJ2-1; no firm D call. V dropped 4 bases and J dropped 7 bases, with 8 bases sitting between them. The CDR3 loop spans 12 amino acids. The germline V gene has CDR1 SEHNR and CDR2 FQNEAQ (reference sequence). The DNA for the CDR3 is TGTGCCAGCAGCTACGACTGGAATGAGCAGTTCTTC. Its protein is CASSYDWNEQFF. The variable domain in full, completed from reference TRBV7-9 and TRBJ2-1, reads DTGVSQNPRHKITKRGQNVTFRCDPISEHNRLYWYRQTLGQGPEFLTYFQNEAQLEKSRLLSDRFSAERPKGSFSTLEIQRTEQGDSAMYLCASSYDWNEQFFGPGTRLTVL.